Below, 13 T cell receptor beta chains from the same sample are listed, as sequenced in a study of T-cell reconstitution after alpha-beta-depleted transplantation in children. Unique molecular identifiers were incorporated when the TCRbeta library was constructed. TCRdb re-called the PCR reads with MiXCR, one entry per CDR3 protein. The top ten hold around 14% of the sample, which has 580,000 or so distinct CDR3 sequences, roughly 23% seen once. Sequencing was performed on PBMCs, mostly from graft donor cells, taken 360 days after TCRalphabeta/CD19-depleted stem cell transplant. The receptors derive from a boy less than two years old who had a stem cell transplant for acute myeloid leukemia, so the T cells may come from the graft donor.

This clonotype was seen only a few times. The chain combines TRBV20-1 with TRBJ2-3; 14 bases are shared with TRBD2. Losses at the gene ends were 5 bases for V and 5 bases for J; bases not matched to a gene: 6. The CDR3 runs 15 residues. CDR1 and CDR2 (germline): DFQATT, SNEGSKA (reference sequence). DNA of the CDR3: TGCAGTGCTGACGGACTAGCGGGGGGCATAGATACGCAGTATTTT. Protein sequence: CSADGLAGGIDTQYF.

Ten or more counts support this clonotype. This chain links TRBV5-8 with TRBJ2-1; 10 bases align to TRBD1. CDR3 length: 17 amino acids. Unmatched junction bases numbered 13, after V lost 6 bases and J lost 4 bases. Per the germline V gene, CDR1 is SGHTS and CDR2 is YDEGEE. CDR3 region: CASILRFWDRGYNEQFF. The CDR3 nucleotides are TGTGCCAGCATCCTACGATTCTGGGACAGGGGATACAATGAGCAGTTCTTC.

J is TRBJ1-3 and V is TRBV29-1; D is undetermined. CDR1 is SQVTM, CDR2 ANQGSEA, per germline. V dropped 6 bases and J dropped 3 bases, with 12 bases sitting between them. CDR3 length equals 13 residues. The CDR3 nucleotides read TGCAGCGTCGAGACTCTATTTGGAAACACCATATATTTT. It codes for CSVETLFGNTIYF.

This clonotype was observed a few times. J is TRBJ2-5 and V is TRBV5-1; 7 nucleotides align to TRBD1. This CDR3 has 16 residues. The J segment lost 5 bases and the V segment lost 0 bases, leaving 10 bases of the junction unmatched. Per the germline V gene, CDR1 is SGHRS and CDR2 is YFSETQ. The CDR3: CASSLALETGPETQYF. The CDR3 bases are TGCGCCAGCAGCTTGGCCTTAGAGACAGGGCCGGAGACCCAGTACTTC. Supplemented by reference TRBV5-1 and TRBJ2-5, the full variable domain reads KAGVTQTPRYLIKTRGQQVTLSCSPISGHRSVSWYQQTPGQGLQFLFEYFSETQRNKGNFPGRFSGRQFSNSRSEMNVSTLELGDSALYLCASSLALETGPETQYFGPGTRLLVL.

At least ten counts were recorded for this clonotype. V and J are TRBV29-1 and TRBJ1-1; D remains unclear. This CDR3 comprises 13 residues. Trimming left V 3 bases short and J 2 bases short, with 10 bases between. The germline V gene encodes CDR1 SQVTM and CDR2 ANQGSEA. CDR3 DNA: TGCAGCGTTGACCGGCAACTAAACACTGAAGCTTTCTTT. Its translation is CSVDRQLNTEAFF. The full variable domain, in which reference TRBV29-1 and TRBJ1-1 provide the parts outside the CDR3, is SAVISQKPSRDICQRGTSLTIQCQVDSQVTMMFWYRQQPGQSLTLIATANQGSEATYESGFVIDKFPISRPNLTFSTLTVSNMSPEDSSIYLCSVDRQLNTEAFFGQGTRLTVV.

This clonotype appeared once. The DNA for the CDR3 is TGTGCCAGCAGGGCCACCGGGACAGGGTCGCTCACTGAAGCTTTCTTT. Its translation: CASRATGTGSLTEAFF. The chain recombines TRBV2 with TRBJ1-1, with 9 nucleotides matching TRBD1. Germline V gene sequence: CDR1 SNHLY, CDR2 FYNNEI. The CDR3 is 16 residues long. Trimming removed 6 bases from V and 4 bases from J; junction bases left unmatched: 12.

This clonotype has ten or more counts. The chain combines TRBV7-2 with TRBJ2-7, with D possibly TRBD2 on 6 matching bases. The CDR3 is 16 amino acids. Deletions cut 1 base from V and 1 base from J, with 14 bases between. Germline lookup yields CDR1 SGHTA and CDR2 FQGNSA. The CDR3: CASSLGLTAGSYEQYF. As DNA, the CDR3 is TGTGCCAGCAGCTTAGGGCTGACAGCGGGTTCCTACGAGCAGTACTTC. The whole variable domain, filled in from reference TRBV7-2 and TRBJ2-7, reads GAGVSQSPSNKVTEKGKDVELRCDPISGHTALYWYRQSLGQGLEFLIYFQGNSAPDKSGLPSDRFSAERTGGSVSTLTIQRTQQEDSAVYLCASSLGLTAGSYEQYFGPGTRLTVT.

This clonotype was recorded a few times. The V and J genes are TRBV20-1 and TRBJ2-5; a possible D gene is TRBD1 (5 bases). This CDR3 has 13 amino acids. CDR1 is DFQATT, CDR2 SNEGSKA, per germline (reference sequence). Trimming shortened V by 4 bases and J by 5 bases, and 14 bases separated the two germline ends. The CDR3 region is CSATRSGMETQYF. The CDR3 region has the DNA TGCAGTGCTACTCGGTCAGGGATGGAGACCCAGTACTTC.

In this sample, this clonotype turned up a few times. The chain is built from TRBV15 and TRBJ2-7; D not resolved. The CDR3 has 15 amino acids. Germline V gene sequence: CDR1 LNHNV, CDR2 YYDKDF (reference sequence). V gave up 0 bases and J gave up 3 bases, with 12 bases separating them. The CDR3 DNA reads as TGTGCCACCAGCAGAGATCTAGTCAGGAACTACGAGCAGTACTTC. Translated: CATSRDLVRNYEQYF.

There are many counts of this clonotype. V usage is TRBV12-3 or TRBV12-4 and J usage is TRBJ2-2; the D gene is possibly TRBD1 (6 bases). Trimming shortened V by 1 base and J by 6 bases, and 6 bases separated the two germline ends. This CDR3 is built from 13 residues. The chain's CDR3 is CASSLGTAGELFF. The CDR3 region has the DNA TGTGCCAGCAGTTTAGGGACAGCCGGGGAGCTGTTTTTT.

In this sample, this clonotype turned up many times. The chain joins TRBV5-1 to TRBJ2-3, with D unresolved. Germline CDR1 is SGHRS and CDR2 is YFSETQ. The CDR3 is 14 residues long. Trimming pared 1 base from V and 2 bases from J, leaving 8 bases between. The CDR3 coding sequence is TGCGCCAGCAGCTTGCCGCAGGACACAGATACGCAGTATTTT. This gives the protein CASSLPQDTDTQYF.

This clonotype was recorded at least ten times. CDR3 sequence reads: CSASETGVTDTQYF. CDR3 DNA: TGCAGTGCTAGCGAGACGGGAGTCACAGATACGCAGTATTTT. V is TRBV20-1 and J is TRBJ2-3; possibly TRBD2 for D (6 bases). CDR1 DFQATT and CDR2 SNEGSKA come from the germline V gene (reference sequence). V shed 3 bases and J shed 2 bases, with 12 bases lying between them. The CDR3 has 14 residues.

This chain uses TRBV12-3 or TRBV12-4 with TRBJ2-2; D not resolved. Trimming removed 2 bases at V and 7 bases at J, with 8 bases between. The CDR3 has 13 amino acids. This CDR3 is CASSLQAGGELFF. In DNA form, the CDR3 reads TGTGCCAGCAGTTTACAGGCTGGCGGGGAGCTGTTTTTT.